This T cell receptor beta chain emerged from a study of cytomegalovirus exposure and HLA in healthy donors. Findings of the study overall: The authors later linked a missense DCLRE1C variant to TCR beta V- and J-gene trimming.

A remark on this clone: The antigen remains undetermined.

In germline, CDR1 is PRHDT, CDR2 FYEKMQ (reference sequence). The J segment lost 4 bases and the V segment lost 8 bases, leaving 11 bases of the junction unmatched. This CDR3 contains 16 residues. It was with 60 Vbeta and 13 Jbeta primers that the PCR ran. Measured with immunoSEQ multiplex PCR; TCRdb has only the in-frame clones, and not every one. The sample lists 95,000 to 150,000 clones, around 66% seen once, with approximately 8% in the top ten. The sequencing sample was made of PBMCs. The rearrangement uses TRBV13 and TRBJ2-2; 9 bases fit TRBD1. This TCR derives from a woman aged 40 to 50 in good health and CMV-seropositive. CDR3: CASSLRDRETTGELFF. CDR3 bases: TGTGCCAGCTCCCTTAGGGACAGGGAGACCACCGGGGAGCTGTTTTTT.